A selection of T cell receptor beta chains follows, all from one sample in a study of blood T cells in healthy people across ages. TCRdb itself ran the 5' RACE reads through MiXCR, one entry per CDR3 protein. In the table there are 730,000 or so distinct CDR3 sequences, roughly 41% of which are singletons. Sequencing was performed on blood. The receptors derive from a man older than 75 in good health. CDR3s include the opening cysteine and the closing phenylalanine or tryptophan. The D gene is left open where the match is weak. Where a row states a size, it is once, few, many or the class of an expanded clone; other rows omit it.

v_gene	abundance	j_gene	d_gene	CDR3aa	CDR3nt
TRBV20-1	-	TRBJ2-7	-	CSARVPSGYNEQYF	TGCAGTGCTAGAGTACCTAGTGGGTACAATGAGCAGTACTTC
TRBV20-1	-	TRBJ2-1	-	CSAKRGGGEYEQFF	TGCAGTGCTAAAAGGGGTGGTGGGGAGTATGAGCAGTTCTTC
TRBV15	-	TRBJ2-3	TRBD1	CATSRRQGMGADTQYF	TGTGCCACCAGCAGAAGACAGGGGATGGGGGCAGATACGCAGTATTTT
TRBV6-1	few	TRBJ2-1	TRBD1	CASSGRRLGQDDEQFF	TGTGCCAGCAGTGGCCGGAGATTAGGACAGGATGATGAGCAGTTCTTC
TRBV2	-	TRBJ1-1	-	CASNLREIRTEAFF	TGTGCCAGCAATCTCAGGGAAATCCGCACTGAAGCTTTCTTT
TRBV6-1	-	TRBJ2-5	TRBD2	CAANVGGGRQETQYF	TGTGCCGCAAATGTTGGCGGGGGTAGACAAGAGACCCAGTACTTC
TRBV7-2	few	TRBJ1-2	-	CASSGGGQFYGYTF	TGTGCCAGCAGCGGCGGTGGACAGTTCTATGGCTACACCTTC
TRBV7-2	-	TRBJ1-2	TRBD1	CASSSAGTGSYGYTF	TGTGCCAGCAGCTCGGCCGGGACAGGCTCCTATGGCTACACCTTC
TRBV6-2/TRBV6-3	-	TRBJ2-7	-	CASCRGTCPYEQYF	TGTGCCAGTTGCCGCGGGACATGCCCTTACGAGCAGTACTTC
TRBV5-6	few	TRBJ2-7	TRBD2	CASSKGLAGYEQYF	TGTGCCAGCAGCAAAGGACTAGCGGGTTACGAGCAGTACTTC
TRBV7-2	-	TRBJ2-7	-	CAGSLTHYEQYF	TGTGCCGGCAGCTTGACACACTACGAGCAGTACTTC
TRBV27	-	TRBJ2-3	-	CASSVRVLTDTQYF	TGTGCCAGCAGTGTCAGGGTTCTGACAGATACGCAGTATTTT
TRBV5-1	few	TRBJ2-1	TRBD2	CASTKTSGSSYNEQFF	TGCGCCAGCACCAAAACTAGCGGGAGCTCCTACAATGAGCAGTTCTTC
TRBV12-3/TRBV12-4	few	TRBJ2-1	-	CASSLGLARLHNEQFF	TGTGCCAGCAGCCTGGGGCTAGCCCGGTTACACAATGAGCAGTTCTTC
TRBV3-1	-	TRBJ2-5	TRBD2	CASSYPSVSGRGKRETQYF	TGTGCCAGCAGCTACCCCTCTGTCAGCGGGAGGGGCAAGAGGGAGACCCAGTACTTC
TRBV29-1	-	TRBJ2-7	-	CSATRGEQYF	TGCAGCGCAACCCGCGGCGAGCAGTACTTC
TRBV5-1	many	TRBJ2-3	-	CASSFGPGDTQYF	TGCGCCAGCAGCTTTGGACCTGGGGATACGCAGTATTTT
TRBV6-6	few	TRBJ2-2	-	CASTANTGELFF	TGTGCCAGCACTGCGAACACCGGGGAGCTGTTTTTT
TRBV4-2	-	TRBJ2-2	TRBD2	CASAGGFDRASTGELFF	TGTGCCAGCGCGGGGGGGTTCGACAGGGCGAGCACCGGGGAGCTGTTTTTT
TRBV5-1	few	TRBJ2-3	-	CASSAGQNTDTQYF	TGCGCCAGCAGCGCGGGACAGAACACAGATACGCAGTATTTT
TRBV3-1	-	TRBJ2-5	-	CASSQDLEGDETQYF	TGTGCCAGCAGCCAAGATCTCGAAGGTGACGAGACCCAGTACTTC
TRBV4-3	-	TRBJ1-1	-	CASSRTGSLNTEAFF	TGCGCCAGCAGCCGCACAGGGAGTTTGAACACTGAAGCTTTCTTT
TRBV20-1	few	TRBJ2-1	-	CSAATSKYNEQFF	TGCAGTGCTGCAACATCGAAGTACAATGAGCAGTTCTTC
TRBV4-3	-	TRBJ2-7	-	CASSQGLGLDEQYF	TGCGCCAGTAGCCAAGGCTTAGGGCTGGACGAGCAGTACTTC
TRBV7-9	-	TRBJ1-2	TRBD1	CASTPTGDRGSPNYGYTF	TGTGCCAGCACGCCGACTGGGGACAGGGGATCCCCTAACTATGGCTACACCTTC
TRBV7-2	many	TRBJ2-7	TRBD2	CASSRTSGGYEQYF	TGTGCCAGCAGTAGGACTAGCGGGGGGTACGAGCAGTACTTC
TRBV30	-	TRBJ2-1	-	CAWSKGGYEQFF	TGTGCCTGGAGTAAGGGGGGATATGAGCAGTTCTTC
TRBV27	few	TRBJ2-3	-	CASSLSVMSGGSTDTQYF	TGTGCCAGCAGTTTATCTGTGATGTCGGGCGGTAGCACAGATACGCAGTATTTT
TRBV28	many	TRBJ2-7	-	CASSFQKTRHYEQYF	TGTGCCAGCAGTTTCCAGAAGACAAGACACTACGAGCAGTACTTC
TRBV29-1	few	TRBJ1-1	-	CSVGADKAFF	TGCAGCGTTGGGGCGGACAAAGCTTTCTTT
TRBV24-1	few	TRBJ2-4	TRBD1	CATSTNRGPQYF	TGTGCCACCAGTACAAACAGGGGGCCTCAGTACTTC
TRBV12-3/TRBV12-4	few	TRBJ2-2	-	CASRAVGTGELFF	TGTGCCAGCAGAGCCGTGGGCACCGGGGAGCTGTTTTTT
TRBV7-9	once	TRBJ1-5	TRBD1	CASSLGTEHTGQPQHF	TGTGCCAGCAGCTTGGGGACAGAACACACAGGACAGCCCCAGCATTTT
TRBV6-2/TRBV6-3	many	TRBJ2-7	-	CASSPYYEQYF	TGTGCCAGCAGTCCCTACTACGAGCAGTACTTC
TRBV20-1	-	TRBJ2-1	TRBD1	CSAREDRGLNEQFF	TGCAGTGCTAGAGAGGACAGGGGTTTGAATGAGCAGTTCTTC
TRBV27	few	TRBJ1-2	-	CASTRTGAEAGYTF	TGTGCCAGCACTCGAACTGGGGCGGAGGCTGGCTACACCTTC
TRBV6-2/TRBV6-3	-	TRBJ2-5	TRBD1	CASSDSGGTEQYF	TGTGCCAGCAGTGACTCAGGGGGTACGGAGCAGTACTTC
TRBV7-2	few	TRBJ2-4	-	CASSLGQGWGVFQYF	TGTGCCAGCAGCTTAGGTCAGGGGTGGGGGGTATTTCAGTACTTC
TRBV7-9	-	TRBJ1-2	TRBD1	CASSLRPGQGERGYTF	TGTGCCAGCAGCTTAAGACCGGGACAGGGGGAAAGGGGCTACACCTTC
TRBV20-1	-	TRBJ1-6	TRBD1	CSARDPRTGVNSPLHF	TGCAGTGCTAGAGATCCTAGGACAGGGGTCAATTCACCCCTCCACTTT
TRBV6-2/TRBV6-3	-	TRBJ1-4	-	CASSYAAGQLGKLFF	TGTGCCAGCAGTTACGCTGCTGGACAGCTGGGGAAACTGTTTTTT
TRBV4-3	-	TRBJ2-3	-	CASSQDLLPGGQGTQYF	TGCGCCAGCAGCCAAGATCTTCTGCCGGGGGGCCAGGGTACGCAGTATTTT
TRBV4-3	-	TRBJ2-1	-	CASSQDWFRAPPPWENPYNEQFF	TGCGCCAGCAGCCAAGATTGGTTTAGGGCCCCACCCCCGTGGGAGAATCCCTACAATGAGCAGTTCTTC
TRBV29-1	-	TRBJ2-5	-	CSVEDLGREYF	TGCAGCGTTGAAGATCTGGGCAGGGAGTACTTC
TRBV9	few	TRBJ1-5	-	CASSPGRADQPQHF	TGTGCCAGCAGCCCGGGGAGGGCGGATCAGCCCCAGCATTTT
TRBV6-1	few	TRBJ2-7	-	CASRTDARYEQYF	TGTGCCAGCAGGACAGACGCTCGCTACGAGCAGTACTTC
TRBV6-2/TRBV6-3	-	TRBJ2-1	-	CASSRLSGSYNEQFF	TGTGCCAGCAGTCGACTTAGCGGCTCCTACAATGAGCAGTTCTTC
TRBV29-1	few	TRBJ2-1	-	CSVEGPGRSQYNEQFF	TGCAGCGTTGAAGGTCCCGGACGGAGCCAGTACAATGAGCAGTTCTTC
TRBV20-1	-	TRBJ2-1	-	CSAREGLVVGGNEQFF	TGCAGTGCTAGAGAGGGGCTGGTGGTCGGCGGGAATGAGCAGTTCTTC
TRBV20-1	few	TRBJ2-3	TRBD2	CSAGSGGLTDTQYF	TGCAGTGCGGGCAGCGGGGGGTTGACAGATACGCAGTATTTT
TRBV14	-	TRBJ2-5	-	CASSQDLWGHGQETQYF	TGTGCCAGCAGCCAAGATCTTTGGGGACATGGGCAAGAGACCCAGTACTTC
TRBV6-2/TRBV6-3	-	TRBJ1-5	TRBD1	CASAVGQGGYQPQHF	TGTGCCAGCGCGGTTGGGCAGGGGGGATATCAGCCCCAGCATTTT
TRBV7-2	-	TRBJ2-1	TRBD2	CASSLIGGGNEQFF	TGTGCCAGCAGCTTAATCGGCGGGGGAAATGAGCAGTTCTTC
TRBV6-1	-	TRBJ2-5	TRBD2	CASSEALRASGRQETQYF	TGTGCCAGCAGTGAAGCGCTTCGGGCTAGCGGGAGACAAGAGACCCAGTACTTC
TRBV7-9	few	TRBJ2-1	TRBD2	CASSSVAGGSYNEQFF	TGTGCCAGCAGCTCCGTAGCGGGAGGGTCCTACAATGAGCAGTTCTTC
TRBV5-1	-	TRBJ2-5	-	CASSADSLRETQYF	TGCGCCAGCAGCGCGGACAGCCTTCGAGAGACCCAGTACTTC
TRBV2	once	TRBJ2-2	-	CASSDQVGNTGELFF	TGTGCCAGCAGTGACCAGGTCGGGAACACCGGGGAGCTGTTTTTT